A selection of T cell receptor beta chains follows, all from one sample in a study of spatial heterogeneity in lung cancer. TCRdb used MiXCR to reprocess the 5' RACE reads, holding one entry per CDR3 protein. Of 43,000 or so distinct CDR3 sequences in the sample, approximately 6.9% were seen once. The source was PBMCs, collected at surgery. The receptors come from a female donor with early-stage non-small cell lung cancer. CDR3s include the opening cysteine and the closing phenylalanine or tryptophan. D genes are given only for firm matches. Expanded clones are given a class, and other clones once, few, many or no size at all.

cdr3_length	d_call	v_call	clone_size	j_call	cdr3_nt	cdr3_aa
15	NA	TRBV10-3	NA	TRBJ1-2	TGTGCCATCAGTGAGTCGACGGGGACAAGAACTCCCTACACCTTC	CAISESTGTRTPYTF
17	NA	TRBV12-3/TRBV12-4	NA	TRBJ2-2	TGTGCCAGCATTCCCAACGTGGGGGGGCCGGGAACCGGGGAGCTGTTTTTT	CASIPNVGGPGTGELFF
14	NA	TRBV20-1	NA	TRBJ1-5	TGCAGTGCTAGATCTGGGGGGCGAGTTCAGCCCCAGCATTTT	CSARSGGRVQPQHF
15	NA	TRBV10-2	few	TRBJ1-2	TGCGCCAGCAGTGAGTCAGAGGGCCTTCGTTATGGCTACACCTTC	CASSESEGLRYGYTF
12	NA	TRBV7-2	few	TRBJ2-1	TGTGCCAGCAGCTTATACTGGAATGAGCAGTTCTTC	CASSLYWNEQFF
14	NA	TRBV6-2/TRBV6-3	many	TRBJ2-7	TGTGCCAGCAGCTCCTCACTTAACTACTACGAGCAGTACTTC	CASSSSLNYYEQYF
16	TRBD2	TRBV28	NA	TRBJ2-7	TGTGCCAGCAGTTTAGGCGGGGGGCGCTTTTCCTACGAGCAGTACTTC	CASSLGGGRFSYEQYF
14	NA	TRBV6-5	many	TRBJ1-1	TGTGCCAGCAGTTACGGGGACGGGTACACTGAAGCTTTCTTT	CASSYGDGYTEAFF
12	NA	TRBV15	NA	TRBJ2-7	TGTGCCACCAGCAGAGAAGGGAACGAGCAGTACTTC	CATSREGNEQYF
13	NA	TRBV5-1	NA	TRBJ1-3	TGCGCCAGCGCACCCGGCTCTGGAAACACCATATATTTT	CASAPGSGNTIYF
15	NA	TRBV20-1	few	TRBJ2-7	TGCAGTGCTAGAAACCGGGACAAGGGTACCTACGAGCAGTACTTC	CSARNRDKGTYEQYF
15	NA	TRBV7-9	NA	TRBJ2-5	TGTGCCAGCAGCTTAAGTACAGAACGGCAAGAGACCCAGTACTTC	CASSLSTERQETQYF
15	NA	TRBV18	NA	TRBJ2-5	TGTGCCAGCTCACCACCGGATCACCTTGCCGAGACCCAGTACTTC	CASSPPDHLAETQYF
14	NA	TRBV7-9	many	TRBJ2-7	TGTGCCAGCAGCCTACGGGGCGCGGGATACGAGCAGTACTTC	CASSLRGAGYEQYF
14	TRBD1	TRBV18	NA	TRBJ1-1	TGTGCCAGCTCACTACAGGGGATGGGGACTGAAGCTTTCTTT	CASSLQGMGTEAFF
15	NA	TRBV28	many	TRBJ1-2	TGTGCCAGCAGTTTAACTACAAGAGTCCTCTATGGCTACACCTTC	CASSLTTRVLYGYTF
21	TRBD2	TRBV10-3	many	TRBJ2-1	TGTGCCATCAGCGGAGGACCTAGCGGGGGTAAACCAAGTTACTCCTACAATGAGCAGTTCTTC	CAISGGPSGGKPSYSYNEQFF
15	NA	TRBV7-2	NA	TRBJ1-4	TGTGCCAGCAGCTTAGATGTGGCAACTAATGAAAAACTGTTTTTT	CASSLDVATNEKLFF
8	NA	TRBV7-9	many	TRBJ1-6	TGTGGGGATTCACCCCTCCACTTT	CGDSPLHF